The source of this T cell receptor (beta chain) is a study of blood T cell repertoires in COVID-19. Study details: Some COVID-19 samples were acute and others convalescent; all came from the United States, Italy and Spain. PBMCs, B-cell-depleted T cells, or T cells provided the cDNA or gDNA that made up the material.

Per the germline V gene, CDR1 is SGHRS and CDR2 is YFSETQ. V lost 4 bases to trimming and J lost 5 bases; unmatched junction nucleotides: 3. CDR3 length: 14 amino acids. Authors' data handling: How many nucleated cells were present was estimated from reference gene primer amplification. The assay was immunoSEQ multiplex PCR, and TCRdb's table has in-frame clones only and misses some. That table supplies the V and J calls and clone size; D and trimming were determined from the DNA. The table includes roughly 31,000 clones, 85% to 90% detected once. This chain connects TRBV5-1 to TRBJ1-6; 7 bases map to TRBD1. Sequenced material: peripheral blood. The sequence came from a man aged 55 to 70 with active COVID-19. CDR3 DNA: TGCGCCAGCAGCCGGACAGGCAATAATTCACCCCTCCACTTT. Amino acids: CASSRTGNNSPLHF.